This note documents a single TCR beta chain sequence. The antigen is not known. Each sorted subset replicate got 200 ng genomic DNA, 25,000 to 30,000 genomes. Profiled with immunoSEQ multiplex PCR; TCRdb holds only in-frame clones, not every one. The profile covers 2 million to 3 million clones, with 93% appearing a single time and more than 0.35% taken by the ten largest. V gave up 3 bases and J gave up 0 bases; unmatched junction bases: 5. Per the germline V gene, CDR1 is LNHDA and CDR2 is SQIVND (reference sequence). The CDR3 loop spans 16 amino acids. A CD45RA+ naive subset and a CD45RA-negative memory subset were split from CD4+ cells. This sample stems from a study of shared clonotypes between healthy human individuals. The study's findings and limits: Apart from blood, nothing was sampled; tissue repertoires likely differ.

This clonotype was obtained from a man aged 18 to 30 in good health. Some clones in this sample may be carry-over from other donors' samples. Sequenced sample: naive CD4+ T cells from PBMCs. Subset described: CD45RA+ positively selected. V gene TRBV19 combines with J gene TRBJ1-3; 7 nucleotides line up with TRBD1. The CDR3 DNA sequence: TGTGCCAGTAGTATCTTTCAGGGGGTCTCTGGAAACACCATATATTTT. Protein product: CASSIFQGVSGNTIYF.